This TCR beta chain was captured in a study of CD4 T cells in relation to SARS-CoV-2 and coronaviruses. Study-wide context: ViraFEST: approximately nine-day antigen culture of PBMCs, then TCR beta CDR3 sequencing.

On this clone: Its target is unknown.

Unexposed donor CD4+ T cells date from about 2011-2018, before the COVID-19 pandemic. After roughly ten days of culture, CD4+ T cells were isolated. Cultures held roughly 2 million PBMCs per well with 8.5 to 10 IU/ml IL-2. Some clones are missing from TCRdb's copy, which holds only in-frame ones; the method was immunoSEQ multiplex PCR. The table records just over 25,000 clones, about 77% of them present only once. The receptor's source is a human donor in good health. Material: CD4+ T cells from PBMCs, cultured in vitro.

CDR3 nucleotide sequence: TGTGCCAGCTCACCGTTTACAGGAACCCAAGAGACCCAGTACTTC. Its protein product is CASSPFTGTQETQYF. The rearrangement uses TRBV18 and TRBJ2-5; D possibly corresponds to TRBD1 (5 bases). The CDR3 covers 15 residues. Germline CDR1 and CDR2: KGHSH and LQKENI. Trimming stripped 3 bases from V and 1 base from J, with 12 bases between. The whole variable domain, remainder taken from reference TRBV18 and TRBJ2-5, is NAGVMQNPRHLVRRRGQEARLRCSPMKGHSHVYWYRQLPEEGLKFMVYLQKENIIDESGMPKERFSAEFPKEGPSILRIQQVVRGDSAAYFCASSPFTGTQETQYFGPGTRLLVL.